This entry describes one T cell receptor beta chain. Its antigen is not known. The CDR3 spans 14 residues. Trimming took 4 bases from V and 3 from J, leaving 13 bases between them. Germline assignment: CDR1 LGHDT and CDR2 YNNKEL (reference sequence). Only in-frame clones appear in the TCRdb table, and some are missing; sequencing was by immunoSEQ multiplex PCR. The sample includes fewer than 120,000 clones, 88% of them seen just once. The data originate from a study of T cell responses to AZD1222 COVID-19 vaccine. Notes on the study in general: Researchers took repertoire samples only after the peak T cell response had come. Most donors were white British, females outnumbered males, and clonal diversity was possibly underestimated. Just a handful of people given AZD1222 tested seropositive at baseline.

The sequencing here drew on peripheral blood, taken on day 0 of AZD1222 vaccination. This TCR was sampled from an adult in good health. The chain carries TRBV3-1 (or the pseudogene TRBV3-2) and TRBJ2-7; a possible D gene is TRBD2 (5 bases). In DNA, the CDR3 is TGTGCCAGCAGCCCGACGGACTTACTCTACGAGCAGTACTTC. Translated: CASSPTDLLYEQYF.